The 14 T cell receptor beta chains listed next were all sequenced from one sample in a study of molecular identifiers for immune sequencing clone quantification. In TCRdb, the PCR reads were re-called with MiXCR into one record per CDR3 protein. The sample includes about 330,000 distinct CDR3 sequences, roughly a quarter seen only once; the top ten take 0.65% to 0.75%. The sequencing input was naive CD8+ T cells from blood, with Jurkat cell RNA spiked in. Subset described: FACS-sorted CD8+CD4-CCR7+CD45RA+ naive T cells. The source of these receptors is a human donor in good health. Some libraries in this study had Jurkat cell RNA spiked in.

This clonotype was counted ten times or more. This rearrangement joins TRBV19 to TRBJ2-7; the D gene is possibly TRBD1 (7 bases). Trimming removed 5 bases from V and 0 bases from J, with 14 bases in between. Germline CDR1 LNHDA, CDR2 SQIVND (reference sequence). The CDR3 length is 15 residues. The CDR3 DNA reads TGTGCCAGTAGTCCAGGGGGGACAACCTCCTACGAGCAGTACTTC. This sequence encodes CASSPGGTTSYEQYF.

This clonotype was found many times. The genes are TRBV12-3 or TRBV12-4 and TRBJ2-1; perhaps TRBD1 as D (6 bases). CDR3 length: 15 residues. The V end lost 6 bases, the J end lost 0 bases, and 12 bases lay between the germline ends. For the CDR3, the DNA is TGTGCCAGCAGCGCACAGGGCATCTCCTACAATGAGCAGTTCTTC. Protein sequence: CASSAQGISYNEQFF.

Comments on this clonotype: Compared with germline, one end of the junction differs, possibly owing to a read error. This chain links TRBV6-2 or TRBV6-3 with TRBJ1-5; D may be TRBD1 (6 bases). The CDR3 has 11 residues. Germline CDR1 and CDR2: MNHEY and SVGEGT. CDR3 amino acids: CASSRGQLQHF. Here the CDR3 DNA reads TGTGCCAGCAGTCGCGGACAGCTCCAGCATTTT.

This clonotype was counted between two and nine times. The rearrangement joins TRBV19 to TRBJ2-3; D is unresolved. This CDR3 comprises 14 residues. The ends were cut back, 7 bases at V and 5 bases at J, with 16 bases in the middle. Germline loops: CDR1 LNHDA, CDR2 SQIVND (reference sequence). The CDR3, as DNA: TGTGCCAGTACCCCTCTGGGGTTGGGAGATACGCAGTATTTT. Its protein is CASTPLGLGDTQYF.

Many counts were recorded for this clonotype. The chain recombines TRBV7-2 with TRBJ1-6; TRBD1 might be the D (6 bases). V lost 1 base and J 6 bases, leaving 13 bases between the germline ends. Looked up from germline, CDR1 is SGHTA and CDR2 is FQGNSA. This CDR3 spans 16 amino acids. CDR3 loop: CASSLGAGQFNSPLHF. CDR3 nucleotide sequence: TGTGCCAGCAGCTTAGGGGCAGGACAGTTTAATTCACCCCTCCACTTT.

This clonotype has more than one count but fewer than ten. A read error may explain this, as a much larger clone is one base away. This chain connects TRBV4-1 to TRBJ2-7, with D perhaps matching TRBD2 (5 bases). V dropped 4 bases and J dropped 6 bases, with 13 bases sitting between them. CDR3 size: 13 residues. Germline V gives CDR1 MGHRA, CDR2 YSYEKL. The CDR3 protein is CASSRPGSSEQYF. Written as DNA, the CDR3 is TGCGCCAGCAGCCGCCCGGGGTCCAGCGAGCAGTACTTC.

This clonotype was counted between two and nine times. V gene TRBV10-2 combines with J gene TRBJ2-5, with 7 bases fitting TRBD2. The V gene end was trimmed by 3 bases and the J gene end by 5 bases; junction bases not matched to a gene: 3. CDR3 length equals 13 residues. CDR1 is WSHSY, CDR2 SAAADI, per germline. CDR3 sequence (DNA): TGCGCCAGCAGTGAACGGACTAGGGAGACCCAGTACTTC. Its protein product is CASSERTRETQYF.

This clonotype was seen repeatedly, ten times or more. The CDR3 reads CASSLTVGRTEAFF. The DNA for the CDR3 is TGTGCCAGCAGTCTAACCGTGGGTAGGACTGAAGCTTTCTTT. The chain recombines TRBV28 with TRBJ1-1; D remains unclear. CDR3 size: 14 residues. Germline CDR1 reads MDHEN; CDR2 reads SYDVKM. Trimming took 5 bases from V and 5 from J, leaving 15 bases between them. The full variable domain, in which reference TRBV28 and TRBJ1-1 provide the parts outside the CDR3, is DVKVTQSSRYLVKRTGEKVFLECVQDMDHENMFWYRQDPGLGLRLIYFSYDVKMKEKGDIPEGYSVSREKKERFSLILESASTNQTSMYLCASSLTVGRTEAFFGQGTRLTVV.

This clonotype occurred many times. The chain uses TRBV4-3 and TRBJ2-7; 8 bases agree with TRBD2. The CDR3 totals 16 residues. The trim removed 0 bases at V and 7 bases at J, leaving 11 bases unmatched. Germline V lookup: CDR1 LGHNA, CDR2 YSLEER. In nucleotides, the CDR3 is TGCGCCAGCAGCCAAGATTTTACTAGCGGAGGTCGGGAGCAGTACTTC. This translates into CASSQDFTSGGREQYF.

The chain recombines TRBV28 with TRBJ2-7; D gene uncertain. V gave up 6 bases and J gave up 8 bases, with 17 bases separating them. This CDR3 has 13 amino acids. Germline-derived CDR1 and CDR2 are MDHEN and SYDVKM. CDR3 in amino acids: CASSPSGVRKQYF. The CDR3, as DNA: TGTGCCAGCAGCCCGTCTGGGGTAAGAAAGCAGTACTTC.

There are many counts of this clonotype. The chain uses TRBV7-9 and TRBJ1-2; D is ambiguous. This CDR3 region has 12 residues. Germline lookup yields CDR1 SEHNR and CDR2 FQNEAQ (reference sequence). With 1 base removed from V and 10 bases from J, the gap between germline ends came to 10 bases. The CDR3 reads CASSLGVAVYTF. DNA of the CDR3: TGTGCCAGCAGCTTAGGCGTTGCCGTCTACACCTTC.

This clonotype was recorded at least ten times. CDR3 protein: CASSLTAGTNTVDTQYF. CDR3 coding DNA: TGTGCCAGCAGCCTCACAGCGGGGACAAACACGGTAGATACGCAGTATTTT. This rearrangement joins TRBV12-3 or TRBV12-4 to TRBJ2-3; the D gene is possibly TRBD2 (7 bases). The CDR3 contains 17 residues. V was trimmed by 6 bases and J by 5 bases, leaving 24 bases between them.

The V gene is TRBV12-5, the J gene TRBJ1-4; unclear D gene. The CDR3 has 15 residues. Per germline, CDR1 LGHNT and CDR2 FRNRAP. Trimming took off 5 bases at V and 6 bases at J, with 16 bases between the two ends. For the CDR3, the DNA is TGTGCTAGTGGTCAGCACGGTTTTGTGGATGAAAAACTGTTTTTT. Translating it yields CASGQHGFVDEKLFF.

This chain uses TRBV7-2 with TRBJ2-7; D tentatively reads TRBD1 or TRBD2 (5 bases each). CDR1 and CDR2 from the germline V gene are SGHTA and FQGNSA. CDR3 length: 14 residues. V shed 4 bases and J shed 2 bases, with 12 bases lying between them. CDR3 loop: CASSSVGRPYEQYF. The CDR3 bases are TGTGCCAGCAGCTCAGTGGGACGGCCCTACGAGCAGTACTTC.